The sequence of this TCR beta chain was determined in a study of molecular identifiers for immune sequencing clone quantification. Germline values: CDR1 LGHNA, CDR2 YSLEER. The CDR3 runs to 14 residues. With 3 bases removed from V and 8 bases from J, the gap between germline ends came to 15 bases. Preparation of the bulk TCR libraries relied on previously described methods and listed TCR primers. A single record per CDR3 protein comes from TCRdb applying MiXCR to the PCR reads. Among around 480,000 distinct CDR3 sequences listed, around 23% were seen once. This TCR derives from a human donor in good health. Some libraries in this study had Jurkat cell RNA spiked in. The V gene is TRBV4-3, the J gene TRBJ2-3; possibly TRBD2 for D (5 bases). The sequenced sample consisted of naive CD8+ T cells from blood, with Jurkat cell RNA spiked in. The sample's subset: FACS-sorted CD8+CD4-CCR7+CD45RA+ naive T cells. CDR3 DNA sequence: TGCGCCAGCAGCCATATCCGGGCGGCGGGTACGCAGTATTTT. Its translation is CASSHIRAAGTQYF.